This T cell receptor beta chain is from a study of OX40 agonist ivuxolimab in advanced cancers. In the study overall: Enrolled patients in dose escalation had cancers that were hepatocellular carcinoma, melanoma, renal cell or head and neck cancer.

Generated by immunoSEQ multiplex PCR, the TCRdb table keeps only in-frame clones and is missing some. The sample shows around 100,000 clones, roughly 90% of them seen only once. Trimming pared 2 bases from V and 4 bases from J, leaving 14 bases between. Germline lookup yields CDR1 SGHTA and CDR2 FQGTGA. The CDR3 extends over 15 amino acids. Sequenced material: CD4+ or CD8+ T cells sorted from blood, taken in a trial of the OX40 agonist ivuxolimab. This chain joins TRBV7-3 and TRBJ1-2, with a tentative D call TRBD1 (5 bases). This TCR came from an adult with an advanced solid tumor such as melanoma, head and neck, liver or kidney cancer. The CDR3 nucleotides read TGTGCCAGCAGCTTAGTTCCCAGGGCTGGCTATGGCTACACCTTC. Translating gives CASSLVPRAGYGYTF.